This T cell receptor beta chain appears in the sequencing data of a study of blood T cells in healthy people across ages (dated by TCRdb to about 2015). Regarding the study in general: In model experiments, roughly one uniquely barcoded TCR beta cDNA molecule per two T cells was captured by template switching. The donors were split into four age groups: young (average 16 years), middle-aged (39), aged (over 55) and long-lived (under 85). Using deep sequencing normalized with unique cDNA molecular identifiers, the study measured how TCR beta repertoire diversity changes with age. For two donors (one aged 18 to 30 and one aged 80 or older), the study analyzed two additional independent replicas of 1 million unique cDNA reads from the same blood draw. To avoid experimental bias, donors of different ages were spread randomly across the sequencing lanes.

Systemically healthy Caucasian individuals from Russia, roughly 40 in total and aged 6 to 90 years, were included as donors. About 9.8 milliliters of peripheral blood were drawn from each donor into EDTA-treated Vacutainer tubes. Ficoll-Paque density-gradient centrifugation was used to isolate PBMCs, with at least 7 million per sample. Total RNA, at least 5.5 micrograms per sample, was extracted from PBMCs with Trizol reagent. For every donor, flow cytometry on a PBMC aliquot measured the percentage of naive CD45RAhigh/CD27high T cells. Libraries came from 5' RACE. Instrument on record: Illumina HiSeq 2500. A second PCR of roughly 6 to 11 cycles was performed with a sample-barcoded 5' primer and a J-beta primer mix. Each TCR beta cDNA molecule received a unique molecular identifier from a template-switch 5' adaptor carrying 12 random nucleotides. Each sample yielded at least 3 million CDR3-containing paired-end reads. First-strand cDNA was synthesized from all RNA with the Mint cDNA synthesis kit, primed by a TRBC-specific oligonucleotide. Following uracil-DNA glycosylase treatment, a first 18-cycle PCR with universal primers M1SS and BC2_uni_R was performed on all cDNA. The authors' pipeline ran thus. Each sample was normalized by randomly selecting 1 million high-quality reads, each carrying a distinct molecular identifier. Reads with shared molecular identifiers were discarded instead of being binned into consensus sequences. MiTCR, with a Q25 quality threshold and the strictest error-elimination algorithm, was used for CDR3 identification, clonotype clustering and error correction. A nonparametric unseen species model with Euler transformation was used to estimate a lower bound on total TCR beta diversity. TCRdb took the public reads, trimmed them with fastp at Q25, ran MiXCR for clone calling and kept in-frame beta chains. Each CDR3 protein appears once, grouped with its most common genes and DNA. V and J calls and clone size were set by TCRdb, not the authors. The sample has fewer than 900,000 distinct CDR3 sequences on record, roughly 34% of them singletons. The ten largest clonotypes hold 10% to 15% of the sample.

Points the paper makes about the study in general: Compared with the aged group, the long-lived group had more naive CD4+ T cells, fewer expanded clones and increased TCR diversity, a pattern suggesting age selection. As age increased, observed TCR beta diversity per million T cells dropped in a roughly linear way, and a significant reduction was already evident by age 40. The percentage of naive T cells measured by flow cytometry correlated strongly with observed TCR beta diversity. The CMV infection status of donors was not known, potentially confounding age-related changes in expanded clonotypes. Estimates of total diversity based on one million sequenced T cells were regarded as lower bounds and as underestimates. Conclusive comparison of naive and antigen-experienced compartments was prevented by the profiling of bulk unsorted PBMCs.

In regard to this clonotype: It has no known antigen specificity. Base qualities are not recorded, but no much larger clone differs from it by a single base.

The sequence was obtained from a man between 18 and 29 years old in good health. What was sequenced was blood.

The nucleotide sequence is given as TGCGCCAGCAGCCCGACTAGTAGGGTGAGGACACACACAGATACGCAGTATTTT. This translates into CASSPTSRVRTHTDTQYF. The chain is encoded by TRBV5-1 joined to TRBJ2-3; TRBD2 is perhaps the D gene, given 6 matching bases. CDR1 SGHRS and CDR2 YFSETQ are derived from the germline V gene. Counted from cysteine to phenylalanine, this CDR3 has 18 amino acids. Kept here is only the CDR3 DNA, which spans 54 bases and is read in frame from base 1. V and J are truncated by 4 bases and 2 bases respectively, leaving an intervening sequence of 23 bases. Full variable domain (CDR3 extended with the reference TRBV5-1 and TRBJ2-3 proteins): KAGVTQTPRYLIKTRGQQVTLSCSPISGHRSVSWYQQTPGQGLQFLFEYFSETQRNKGNFPGRFSGRQFSNSRSEMNVSTLELGDSALYLCASSPTSRVRTHTDTQYFGPGTRLTVL.